This record looks at one TCR beta chain sequence and its context. Its target is not known. This sample stems from a study of cytomegalovirus exposure and HLA in healthy donors. At the level of the study: Samples from HLA-typed donors yielded approximately 80 million unique TCRs in an early data release. Study results and caveats: Altogether, some 170 TCR beta chains were recorded as cytomegalovirus-associated.

The CDR3 sequence is 15 residues long. CDR1 and CDR2 (germline): LNHDA, SQIVND (reference sequence). With 3 bases removed from V and 3 bases from J, the gap between germline ends came to 15 bases. PCR primers comprised 60 Vbeta and 13 Jbeta primers. Repertoires were generated with immunoSEQ multiplex PCR, while TCRdb's copy carries only in-frame clones and drops some. The sample yields 150,000 or so clones, 70% to 85% seen once. The chain combines TRBV19 with TRBJ2-7; a weak D match, TRBD1 (5 bases). The source material was PBMCs. This TCR was recovered from a woman in her thirties or forties in good health and CMV-seronegative. CDR3 coding DNA: TGTGCCAGTAGTATGGCCCCCGACAGTTTCTACGAGCAGTACTTC. Protein: CASSMAPDSFYEQYF. Drawing the rest from reference TRBV19 and TRBJ2-7, the complete variable domain is DGGITQSPKYLFRKEGQNVTLSCEQNLNHDAMYWYRQDPGQGLRLIYYSQIVNDFQKGDIAEGYSVSREKKESFPLTVTSAQKNPTAFYLCASSMAPDSFYEQYFGPGTRLTVT.